The 19 T cell receptor beta chains below all came from one sample that was sequenced in a study of PD-L1 blockade in urothelial cancer. Some clones are missing from TCRdb's copy, which holds only in-frame ones; the method was immunoSEQ multiplex PCR. The sample gives tens of thousands of clones, around nine tenths of which show up once; roughly 15% is in the top ten. Specified time point: pretreatment peripheral blood. Specimen: PBMCs, collected around atezolizumab (anti-PD-L1) treatment. The receptors come from a woman in her fifties or sixties with urothelial cancer.

By share, this clone ranks as medium-sized (0.01 to 0.1%). This chain uses TRBV7-2 with TRBJ2-7; TRBD2 matches at 8 bases. The CDR3 is made up of 14 amino acids. V trimming: 3 bases; J trimming: 2 bases; junction bases outside the gene matches: 3. Germline loops: CDR1 SGHTA, CDR2 FQGNSA. CDR3 in amino acids: CASSFGTSAYEQYF. For the CDR3, the DNA is TGTGCCAGCAGCTTTGGGACTAGTGCCTACGAGCAGTACTTC.

The V and J genes are TRBV6-5 and TRBJ2-5; TRBD1 aligns across 9 bases. V gave up 6 bases and J gave up 1 base; unmatched junction bases: 3. This CDR3 has 14 amino acids. Germline V gives CDR1 MNHEY, CDR2 SVGAGI. The CDR3 region has the DNA TGTGCCAGCAGCAGGGACAGGGCCCAAGAGACCCAGTACTTC. Translating gives CASSRDRAQETQYF.

The chain employs TRBV18 and TRBJ2-7; possibly TRBD2 for D (6 bases). The germline CDR1 and CDR2 sequences are KGHSH and LQKENI. The CDR3 runs to 17 residues. The V end was cut by 0 bases, the J end by 3 bases, with 18 bases between. The CDR3 loop reads CASSPPPGQGGGYEQYF. In DNA, the CDR3 is TGTGCCAGCTCACCACCGCCGGGGCAGGGAGGCGGCTACGAGCAGTACTTC.

The chain couples TRBV10-3 to TRBJ2-7, with 8 positions matching TRBD1. The germline V gene encodes CDR1 ENHRY and CDR2 SYGVKD. The J segment lost 0 bases and the V segment lost 2 bases, leaving 6 bases of the junction unmatched. The CDR3 covers 16 residues. CDR3 nucleotides: TGTGCCATCAGTGAGCCAGGACAGGGCGGCTCCTACGAGCAGTACTTC. Protein sequence: CAISEPGQGGSYEQYF.

The V and J genes are TRBV5-8 and TRBJ1-5; the D gene is possibly TRBD1 (5 bases). The CDR3 runs to 14 residues. The germline V gene has CDR1 SGHTS and CDR2 YDEGEE. Trimming removed 0 bases at V and 9 bases at J, with 13 bases between. The CDR3 DNA follows: TGTGCCAGCAGCTTGGGCAGGGAGGCTGGGCCCCAGCATTTT. Its translation: CASSLGREAGPQHF.

This sequence joins TRBV18 and TRBJ1-3; D perhaps matches TRBD1 (6 bases). The CDR3 sequence is 16 residues long. Germline CDR1 is KGHSH and CDR2 is LQKENI. V was shortened by 6 bases and J by 4 bases, with 19 bases between the two germline ends. The CDR3 nucleotides are TGTGCCAGCTCGCCCGGACAGTCTCTAGGGGGAAACACCATATATTTT. Translated: CASSPGQSLGGNTIYF.

The chain couples TRBV28 to TRBJ2-1; maybe TRBD1 (6 bases). This CDR3 region has 13 residues. The V end lost 8 bases, the J end lost 4 bases, and 12 bases lay between the germline ends. The germline CDR1 and CDR2 sequences are MDHEN and SYDVKM. The CDR3: CASAGQPYNEQFF. The DNA of the CDR3 is TGTGCCAGCGCAGGACAGCCTTACAATGAGCAGTTCTTC. The full variable domain, with the rest looked up from reference TRBV28 and TRBJ2-1, is DVKVTQSSRYLVKRTGEKVFLECVQDMDHENMFWYRQDPGLGLRLIYFSYDVKMKEKGDIPEGYSVSREKKERFSLILESASTNQTSMYLCASAGQPYNEQFFGPGTRLTVL.

The rearrangement uses TRBV9 and TRBJ1-1; D not resolved. CDR3 length equals 15 residues. Between the trimmed V and J ends, which lost 0 bases and 1 base, there was a span of 10 bases. The germline V gene has CDR1 SGDLS and CDR2 YYNGEE. CDR3: CASSVGIGGNTEAFF. CDR3 nucleotide sequence: TGTGCCAGCAGCGTAGGAATCGGCGGGAACACTGAAGCTTTCTTT.

The rearrangement links TRBV6-5 to TRBJ2-7, with 7 bases matching TRBD2. This CDR3 has 15 amino acids. From germline, CDR1 is MNHEY and CDR2 SVGAGI. V was pared by 7 bases and J by 2 bases, with 11 bases of the junction left unmatched. DNA for the CDR3: TGTGCCAGCAAACGTGGGGGGGTTGGGACCTACGAGCAGTACTTC. Translated, it gives CASKRGGVGTYEQYF.

In this sample, this clone turned up once. The chain combines TRBV28 with TRBJ1-5, with D maybe TRBD1 (6 bases). Germline-derived CDR1 and CDR2 are MDHEN and SYDVKM. V lost 5 bases to trimming and J lost 3 bases, with 14 bases between them. CDR3 length equals 15 residues. CDR3 sequence reads: CASSARQVINQPQHF. DNA of the CDR3: TGTGCCAGCAGTGCCCGACAGGTGATCAATCAGCCCCAGCATTTT.

V is TRBV11-3 and J is TRBJ2-2; D might be TRBD1 (5 bases). Trimming pared 1 base from V and 3 bases from J, leaving 9 bases between. The CDR3 spans 15 residues. Germline-derived CDR1 and CDR2 are SGHNT and YENEEA. This CDR3 reads CASSLGAGYTGELFF. Written as DNA, the CDR3 is TGTGCCAGCAGCTTAGGGGCAGGGTACACCGGGGAGCTGTTTTTT.

The CDR3, as DNA: TGTGCCAGTAGTTATGCCGAGGACTACGAGCAGTACTTC. Translating gives CASSYAEDYEQYF. The chain combines TRBV19 with TRBJ2-7; D not certain. Germline V lookup: CDR1 LNHDA, CDR2 SQIVND (reference sequence). CDR3 size: 13 residues. With 5 bases removed from V and 3 bases from J, the gap between germline ends came to 11 bases.

The chain links TRBV11-2 to TRBJ2-1, with 9 bases fitting TRBD2. Germline V gene lookup returns CDR1 SGHAT and CDR2 FQNNGV. The length of the CDR3 is 15 residues. The ends lost 2 bases at V and 3 bases at J; junction bases unmatched: 2. The DNA for the CDR3 is TGTGCCAGCAGCTTAAGCGGGGGGTACTACAATGAGCAGTTCTTC. Translating gives CASSLSGGYYNEQFF.

CDR3 nucleotides: TGTGCCAGCGGGGGGGGTCAGCCCCAGCATTTT. Translated: CASGGGQPQHF. This chain links TRBV2 with TRBJ1-5; possible D gene TRBD1, 5 bases. The length of the CDR3 is 11 residues. Trimming pared 8 bases from V and 6 bases from J, leaving 8 bases between. The V gene's germline CDR1 is SNHLY and CDR2 FYNNEI. The full variable domain, completed using reference TRBV2 and TRBJ1-5, is EPEVTQTPSHQVTQMGQEVILRCVPISNHLYFYWYRQILGQKVEFLVSFYNNEISEKSEIFDDQFSVERPDGSNFTLKIRSTKLEDSAMYFCASGGGQPQHFGDGTRLSIL.

This chain links TRBV11-2 with TRBJ2-5; 9 bases map to TRBD2. Germline V gene data show CDR1 as SGHAT and CDR2 as FQNNGV. The length of the CDR3 is 16 residues. V was clipped by 5 bases and J by 5 bases; unmatched bases: 12. CDR3 in amino acids: CASSLHDSGRLETQYF. The CDR3 DNA reads as TGTGCCAGCAGCCTTCACGATAGCGGGAGATTGGAGACCCAGTACTTC.

This chain uses TRBV10-3 with TRBJ2-3; D may be TRBD1 (5 bases). Trimming cost V 11 bases and J 0 bases, with 18 bases left between them. Germline lookup yields CDR1 ENHRY and CDR2 SYGVKD. The CDR3 sequence is 15 residues long. This chain's CDR3 is CAVKRGSSSTDTQYF. The CDR3, as DNA: TGTGCCGTAAAAAGGGGATCTTCTAGCACAGATACGCAGTATTTT.

V is TRBV19 and J is TRBJ1-1, with D perhaps TRBD1 (6 bases). V was shortened by 7 bases and J by 5 bases, with 17 bases between the two germline ends. The germline gives CDR1 LNHDA, CDR2 SQIVND (reference sequence). CDR3 length equals 14 residues. The CDR3 here is CASIFRGAGTEAFF. The CDR3 nucleotides read TGTGCCAGTATTTTCAGGGGCGCAGGGACTGAAGCTTTCTTT.

The rearrangement joins TRBV5-4 to TRBJ2-1; D is unclear. Trimming took 0 bases from V and 6 from J, leaving 13 bases between them. Germline V CDR1 and CDR2: SGHNT, YYREEE (reference sequence). This CDR3 is built from 15 residues. The CDR3 region is CASSLDLASLNEQFF. The DNA for the CDR3 is TGTGCCAGCAGCTTGGATCTCGCGTCCCTCAATGAGCAGTTCTTC.

The chain recombines TRBV4-3 with TRBJ2-3, with D possibly being TRBD2 (5 bases). V lost 1 base and J 2 bases, leaving 19 bases between the germline ends. Per the germline V gene, CDR1 is LGHNA and CDR2 is YSLEER. CDR3 length: 18 residues. This chain's CDR3 is CASSQGVGTAVHTDTQYF. The CDR3 DNA is TGCGCCAGCAGCCAAGGCGTTGGTACAGCGGTGCACACAGATACGCAGTATTTT.